The rows below give T cell receptor beta chains drawn from one sample of a study of blood T cell repertoires in COVID-19. TCRdb's copy holds only in-frame clones and misses some; the assay was immunoSEQ multiplex PCR. The table lists under 200,000 clones, roughly 82% of them singletons. Sequenced sample: PBMCs or T cells enriched from blood (not recorded which). Every receptor here comes from a middle-aged man who had recovered from COVID-19. The CDR3 runs from the conserved cysteine through the conserved F or W. Each record gives: clone size, V gene, J gene, D gene, CDR3 DNA, CDR3 protein. A D gene is named only where the DNA matches it firmly. Only some rows state a clone size, as once, few, many or a class for expanded clones.

clone_size: NA
v_call: TRBV15
j_call: TRBJ2-5
d_call: NA
cdr3_nt: TGTGCCACCAGCAGGAGGGTCGGGTCGGCTAGGGAGACCCAGTACTTC
cdr3_aa: CATSRRVGSARETQYF

clone_size: few
v_call: TRBV5-1
j_call: TRBJ1-2
d_call: NA
cdr3_nt: TGCGCCAGCAGCGTATCCGGGACACCCTCTAACTATGGCTACACCTTC
cdr3_aa: CASSVSGTPSNYGYTF

clone_size: NA
v_call: TRBV14
j_call: TRBJ1-1
d_call: TRBD1
cdr3_nt: TGTGCCAGCAGCCGCGGGACAGGGTACACTGAAGCTTTCTTT
cdr3_aa: CASSRGTGYTEAFF

clone_size: NA
v_call: TRBV5-6
j_call: TRBJ1-2
d_call: NA
cdr3_nt: TGTGCCAGCAGTCTCCGGGGTGCTAACTATGGCTACACCTTC
cdr3_aa: CASSLRGANYGYTF

clone_size: NA
v_call: TRBV18
j_call: TRBJ2-2
d_call: TRBD2
cdr3_nt: TGTGCCAGCTCACCGACTAGCGGGGGGACCGGGGAGCTGTTTTTT
cdr3_aa: CASSPTSGGTGELFF

clone_size: NA
v_call: TRBV28
j_call: TRBJ1-1
d_call: TRBD1
cdr3_nt: TGTGCCAGCACCACTCCGACAGGGGTGAACACTGAAGCTTTCTTT
cdr3_aa: CASTTPTGVNTEAFF

clone_size: NA
v_call: TRBV6-5
j_call: TRBJ1-1
d_call: NA
cdr3_nt: TGTGCCAGCTCCCCGTCCATACAGGGGAACACTGAAGCTTTCTTT
cdr3_aa: CASSPSIQGNTEAFF

clone_size: few
v_call: TRBV3-1/TRBV3-2
j_call: TRBJ2-7
d_call: NA
cdr3_nt: TGTGCCAGCAGCCACCTGGAGGGGTACGAGCAGTACTTC
cdr3_aa: CASSHLEGYEQYF

clone_size: NA
v_call: TRBV15
j_call: TRBJ1-2
d_call: NA
cdr3_nt: TGTGCCACCAGCAGAGATATGATGACATTTGGCTACACCTTC
cdr3_aa: CATSRDMMTFGYTF

clone_size: NA
v_call: TRBV10-2
j_call: TRBJ2-7
d_call: NA
cdr3_nt: TGCGCCAGCAGGGCCATCGGAGCTCAGGGGTCTACTAGAGAGCAGTACTTC
cdr3_aa: CASRAIGAQGSTREQYF

clone_size: NA
v_call: TRBV15
j_call: TRBJ1-2
d_call: TRBD1
cdr3_nt: TGTGCCACCAGCGCCGGACAGGGGGTCGCAATGGGAGGCTACACCTTC
cdr3_aa: CATSAGQGVAMGGYTF

clone_size: NA
v_call: TRBV6-2/TRBV6-3
j_call: TRBJ1-5
d_call: NA
cdr3_nt: TGTGCCAGCAGTTACTCGACTGGGCGGGGTTTGAACAATCAGCCCCAGCATTTT
cdr3_aa: CASSYSTGRGLNNQPQHF

clone_size: few
v_call: TRBV5-5
j_call: TRBJ1-1
d_call: TRBD1
cdr3_nt: TGTGCCAGCAGCCTGACAGGGGCGGATCGAACTTTCTTT
cdr3_aa: CASSLTGADRTFF

clone_size: few
v_call: TRBV19
j_call: TRBJ1-1
d_call: TRBD1
cdr3_nt: TGTGCCAGTAGTGGGAGGACAGGCCCGGGGTTCTTT
cdr3_aa: CASSGRTGPGFF

clone_size: once
v_call: TRBV5-1
j_call: TRBJ2-2
d_call: NA
cdr3_nt: TGCGCCAGCAGTTACGAGTCGGTTGAGGAGCTGTTTTTT
cdr3_aa: CASSYESVEELFF

clone_size: once
v_call: TRBV3-1/TRBV3-2
j_call: TRBJ1-1
d_call: NA
cdr3_nt: TGTGCCAGCAAACTACAGGGCAGGGGCACTGAAGCTTTCTTT
cdr3_aa: CASKLQGRGTEAFF

clone_size: NA
v_call: TRBV27
j_call: TRBJ2-3
d_call: TRBD2
cdr3_nt: TGTGCCAGCAAGGGGACTAGCGGGATGACAGATACGCAGTATTTT
cdr3_aa: CASKGTSGMTDTQYF

clone_size: NA
v_call: TRBV2
j_call: TRBJ2-2
d_call: TRBD2
cdr3_nt: TGTGCCATTGAAAGCGGGGAAAGGAACACCGGGGAGCTGTTTTTT
cdr3_aa: CAIESGERNTGELFF

clone_size: NA
v_call: TRBV11-2
j_call: TRBJ2-1
d_call: NA
cdr3_nt: TGTGCCAGCAGCTCACCTACTAGAAACAATGAGCAGTTCTTC
cdr3_aa: CASSSPTRNNEQFF

clone_size: NA
v_call: TRBV6-6
j_call: TRBJ1-5
d_call: NA
cdr3_nt: TGTGCCAGCAGTTTCCCCGGGACTAATCAGCCCCAGCATTTT
cdr3_aa: CASSFPGTNQPQHF

clone_size: few
v_call: TRBV5-1
j_call: TRBJ1-6
d_call: NA
cdr3_nt: TGCGCCAGCAGCCAAACAGTTAGCTCCTATAATTCACCCCTCCACTTT
cdr3_aa: CASSQTVSSYNSPLHF

clone_size: NA
v_call: TRBV1
j_call: TRBJ2-5
d_call: NA
cdr3_nt: TGCACCAGCAGCCAAGATCCTATGGACAGCCGGGGAGAGACCCAGTACTTC
cdr3_aa: CTSSQDPMDSRGETQYF